The next 29 T cell receptor beta chains were all read from a single sample in a study of blood T cell repertoires in COVID-19. Assay used: immunoSEQ multiplex PCR; TCRdb lists only in-frame clones, some missing. This table has approximately 230,000 clones, approximately 84% appearing once. The sample consisted of PBMCs or T cells enriched from blood (not recorded which). These receptors were obtained from a man aged 35 to 55 who had recovered from COVID-19.

On this clone: A junction boundary mismatches the germline segment, possibly from a read error. The genes are TRBV20-1 and TRBJ1-1; D possibly corresponds to TRBD1 (6 bases). This CDR3 region has 10 residues. Germline V lookup: CDR1 DFQATT, CDR2 SNEGSKA (reference sequence). CDR3 amino acids: CSARGYVPLF. The CDR3 nucleotides are TGCAGTGCAAGGGGGTACGTCCCTTTGTTT.

This chain uses TRBV29-1 with TRBJ2-4; 10 bases align to TRBD2. The CDR3 contains 16 residues. Trimming at V came to 0 bases and at J to 6 bases, leaving 8 bases not matched to a gene. Germline CDR1 is SQVTM and CDR2 is ANQGSEA. CDR3: CSVEDRLAGERNIQYF. In DNA, the CDR3 is TGCAGCGTTGAAGATCGGCTAGCGGGAGAGAGAAACATTCAGTACTTC.

This clone occurred once. The CDR3 loop is CASSSRGPNYGYTF. The CDR3 DNA reads TGTGCCAGCAGTAGCAGGGGGCCTAACTATGGCTACACCTTC. This rearrangement joins TRBV27 to TRBJ1-2; 8 nucleotides agree with TRBD1. The V gene end was trimmed by 5 bases and the J gene end by 0 bases; junction bases not matched to a gene: 2. In germline, CDR1 is MNHEY, CDR2 SMNVEV (reference sequence). The CDR3 spans 14 residues.

The chain employs TRBV9 and TRBJ2-1; 7 bases map to TRBD2. This CDR3 contains 15 residues. The V gene end was trimmed by 4 bases and the J gene end by 1 base; junction bases not matched to a gene: 5. Germline CDR1 and CDR2: SGDLS and YYNGEE. DNA of the CDR3: TGTGCCAGCAGCCCTAGCGGTCAATCCTACAATGAGCAGTTCTTC. This translates into CASSPSGQSYNEQFF.

This sequence joins TRBV2 and TRBJ2-5, with D perhaps matching TRBD2 (5 bases). The ends were cut back, 0 bases at V and 5 bases at J, with 13 bases in the middle. CDR1 SNHLY and CDR2 FYNNEI come from the germline V gene. This CDR3 region has 15 residues. The CDR3 reads CASSEAAAGLETQYF. The CDR3 nucleotides are TGTGCCAGCAGTGAAGCAGCGGCTGGGCTGGAGACCCAGTACTTC.

V usage is TRBV5-1 and J usage is TRBJ1-1, with D possibly TRBD1 on 6 matching bases. Trimming took 6 bases from V and 1 from J, leaving 16 bases between them. This CDR3 has 15 amino acids. CDR1 and CDR2 (germline): SGHRS, YFSETQ. As DNA, the CDR3 is TGCGCCAGCACCCTAGGGGGAAGTAAGAACACTGAAGCTTTCTTT. It is translated as CASTLGGSKNTEAFF.

The chain is built from TRBV5-1 and TRBJ1-6; D unclear. CDR3 length: 15 amino acids. Trimming removed 0 bases at V and 0 bases at J, with 4 bases between. Germline V gives CDR1 SGHRS, CDR2 YFSETQ. The CDR3 DNA reads TGCGCCAGCAGCTTGGCGGGCTCCTATAATTCACCCCTCCACTTT. It yields the protein CASSLAGSYNSPLHF.

This chain uses TRBV2 with TRBJ2-7; D remains unclear. Germline V gives CDR1 SNHLY, CDR2 FYNNEI. This CDR3 region has 11 residues. With 5 bases removed from V and 5 bases from J, the gap between germline ends came to 7 bases. The CDR3 loop reads CASSSYHEQYF. The CDR3 region has the DNA TGTGCCAGCAGTTCCTACCACGAGCAGTACTTC.

The V gene is TRBV5-6, the J gene TRBJ1-2; the D gene is possibly TRBD1 (5 bases). Per germline, CDR1 SGHDT and CDR2 YYEEEE. V was shortened by 6 bases and J by 6 bases, with 18 bases between the two germline ends. The CDR3 totals 14 residues. The CDR3 sequence is CASTGGGSLHGYTF. For the CDR3, the DNA is TGTGCCAGCACGGGGGGTGGGTCGCTCCATGGCTACACCTTC.

This clone was recorded once. V gene TRBV7-9 combines with J gene TRBJ1-5, with D possibly TRBD1 on 5 matching bases. The CDR3 is 16 residues long. Germline V gene data show CDR1 as SEHNR and CDR2 as FQNEAQ (reference sequence). V lost 5 bases and J 1 base, leaving 15 bases between the germline ends. DNA for the CDR3: TGTGCCAGCAGCCCCGGGGGAGGGAGAAGCAATCAGCCCCAGCATTTT. This codes for CASSPGGGRSNQPQHF.

The rearrangement uses TRBV30 and TRBJ2-2; D gene unclear. Germline V CDR1 and CDR2: GTSNPN, SVGIG (reference sequence). Trimming cost V 0 bases and J 2 bases, with 10 bases left between them. The CDR3 is 15 residues long. The CDR3 DNA follows: TGTGCCTGGAGTGTACGTACGGTCAACACCGGGGAGCTGTTTTTT. Amino acid sequence: CAWSVRTVNTGELFF.

The chain employs TRBV19 and TRBJ2-3, with 10 nucleotides matching TRBD2. The ends lost 3 bases at V and 5 bases at J; junction bases unmatched: 8. This CDR3 has 16 amino acids. Germline CDR1 reads LNHDA; CDR2 reads SQIVND (reference sequence). The CDR3 reads CASSIGSSGRQDTQYF. The DNA of the CDR3 is TGTGCCAGTAGTATCGGCAGTAGCGGGAGGCAAGATACGCAGTATTTT.

This clone was seen repeatedly, ten times or more. This rearrangement joins TRBV6-5 to TRBJ2-1; 9 nucleotides align to TRBD2. The CDR3 spans 14 residues. The trim removed 5 bases at V and 9 bases at J, leaving 8 bases unmatched. From germline, CDR1 is MNHEY and CDR2 SVGAGI. The CDR3 sequence is CASSIAGVAGEQFF. The CDR3 nucleotides read TGTGCCAGCAGTATAGCGGGAGTTGCGGGTGAGCAGTTCTTC.

This chain connects TRBV2 to TRBJ2-5, with D perhaps matching TRBD1 (5 bases). Trimming removed 11 bases at V and 7 bases at J, with 14 bases between. Germline V gives CDR1 SNHLY, CDR2 FYNNEI. The CDR3 has 11 residues. CDR3 nucleotides: TGTGCCGGACACGGTTTAGGGACCCAGTACTTC. This codes for CAGHGLGTQYF.

The chain recombines TRBV7-8 with TRBJ1-2; perhaps TRBD1 as D (5 bases). The CDR3 loop spans 12 amino acids. The ends were cut back, 5 bases at V and 8 bases at J, with 12 bases in the middle. Germline V gives CDR1 SGHVS, CDR2 FQNEAQ. CDR3 residues: CASSPGHDGYTF. CDR3 DNA: TGTGCCAGCAGCCCTGGACATGACGGCTACACCTTC.

The gene calls are TRBV5-6 and TRBJ1-1; 9 bases map to TRBD1. The CDR3 has 18 residues. Germline loops: CDR1 SGHDT, CDR2 YYEEEE. V gave up 6 bases and J gave up 5 bases; unmatched junction bases: 20. The CDR3 nucleotides read TGTGCCAGCACCCATGATCTGGGACAGGGAGTTATAAGTACTGAAGCTTTCTTT. Translating gives CASTHDLGQGVISTEAFF.

This CDR3 is CASSQVAAIGQVHPETQYF. The DNA for the CDR3 is TGCGCCAGCAGCCAAGTTGCCGCCATCGGACAGGTTCATCCAGAGACCCAGTACTTC. The chain uses TRBV4-1 and TRBJ2-5, with 7 bases matching TRBD1. J was trimmed by 4 bases and V by 1 base; bases with no gene match: 18. Germline CDR1 reads MGHRA; CDR2 reads YSYEKL. CDR3 length equals 19 residues.

The chain joins TRBV7-2 to TRBJ1-2; 9 bases are a match to TRBD1. This CDR3 is 16 amino acids long. Looked up from germline, CDR1 is SGHTA and CDR2 is FQGNSA. With 0 bases clipped from V and 5 bases from J, the junction kept 7 bases outside the gene matches. CDR3 loop: CASSLASGQGNYGYTF. CDR3 in DNA: TGTGCCAGCAGCTTAGCCTCGGGACAGGGCAATTATGGCTACACCTTC.

The rearrangement uses TRBV5-8 and TRBJ1-2; D might be TRBD1 (5 bases). V was trimmed by 0 bases and J by 4 bases, leaving 13 bases between them. The length of the CDR3 is 15 residues. Looked up from germline, CDR1 is SGHTS and CDR2 is YDEGEE. CDR3 in amino acids: CASSLVLRVAYGYTF. CDR3 nucleotide sequence: TGTGCCAGCAGCTTGGTCCTCAGGGTGGCCTATGGCTACACCTTC.

The CDR3 loop is CASSSRLAGGPGADTQYF. CDR3 sequence (DNA): TGTGCCAGCAGCTCACGACTAGCGGGGGGCCCGGGGGCAGATACGCAGTATTTT. The chain employs TRBV7-2 and TRBJ2-3, with TRBD2 matching 13 bases. The CDR3 totals 18 residues. The V segment lost 4 bases and the J segment 4 bases; nucleotides outside the gene matches: 11. Per the germline V gene, CDR1 is SGHTA and CDR2 is FQGNSA. The full variable domain, rest sourced from reference TRBV7-2 and TRBJ2-3, is GAGVSQSPSNKVTEKGKDVELRCDPISGHTALYWYRQSLGQGLEFLIYFQGNSAPDKSGLPSDRFSAERTGGSVSTLTIQRTQQEDSAVYLCASSSRLAGGPGADTQYFGPGTRLTVL.

This rearrangement joins TRBV5-5 to TRBJ1-4, with D unclear. Trimming took off 4 bases at V and 11 bases at J, with 12 bases between the two ends. The CDR3 is 12 amino acids. Per the germline V gene, CDR1 is SGHKS and CDR2 is YYEKEE (reference sequence). CDR3 sequence: CASSPDGYKLFF. The CDR3 coding sequence is TGTGCCAGCAGCCCCGACGGGTACAAACTGTTTTTT. The entire variable domain, with the rest obtained from reference TRBV5-5 and TRBJ1-4, is as follows: DAGVTQSPTHLIKTRGQQVTLRCSPISGHKSVSWYQQVLGQGPQFIFQYYEKEERGRGNFPDRFSARQFPNYSSELNVNALLLGDSALYLCASSPDGYKLFFGSGTQLSVL.

V usage is TRBV28 and J usage is TRBJ2-3, with 10 bases that match TRBD1. The ends lost 5 bases at V and 2 bases at J; junction bases unmatched: 10. This CDR3 is built from 17 residues. CDR1 and CDR2 from the germline V gene are MDHEN and SYDVKM. In DNA, the CDR3 is TGTGCCAGCAGTGGGGACAGGGGAATCTCGTCCACAGATACGCAGTATTTT. Its translation is CASSGDRGISSTDTQYF.

This chain uses TRBV5-1 with TRBJ2-7; TRBD1 might be the D (6 bases). V lost 0 bases and J 6 bases, leaving 13 bases between the germline ends. CDR3 length equals 14 residues. Germline values: CDR1 SGHRS, CDR2 YFSETQ. CDR3 in amino acids: CASSLGQGLGEQYF. CDR3 coding DNA: TGCGCCAGCAGCTTGGGGCAGGGGTTGGGCGAGCAGTACTTC.

This clone was seen just once. The chain is built from TRBV15 and TRBJ2-3; D may be TRBD2 (6 bases). The CDR3 runs 17 residues. Germline values: CDR1 LNHNV, CDR2 YYDKDF (reference sequence). V dropped 0 bases and J dropped 2 bases, with 15 bases sitting between them. The CDR3 nucleotides read TGTGCCACCAGCAGAGATTGGGGTAGCGGAGACACAGATACGCAGTATTTT. It translates to CATSRDWGSGDTDTQYF. The full variable domain, with the rest looked up from reference TRBV15 and TRBJ2-3, is DAMVIQNPRYQVTQFGKPVTLSCSQTLNHNVMYWYQQKSSQAPKLLFHYYDKDFNNEADTPDNFQSRRPNTSFCFLDIRSPGLGDTAMYLCATSRDWGSGDTDTQYFGPGTRLTVL.

The genes are TRBV7-3 and TRBJ2-5; TRBD2 is a possible D gene (6 bases). Trimming removed 3 bases from V and 4 bases from J, with 9 bases in between. This CDR3 is built from 13 residues. In germline, CDR1 is SGHTA, CDR2 FQGTGA. The CDR3 loop is CASSFGTGETQYF. In DNA, the CDR3 is TGTGCCAGCAGCTTCGGGACTGGAGAGACCCAGTACTTC.

This sequence joins TRBV5-1 and TRBJ1-2; the D is unclear. The germline gives CDR1 SGHRS, CDR2 YFSETQ. V shed 1 base and J shed 4 bases, with 8 bases lying between them. This CDR3 is built from 13 residues. The CDR3 spells CASSLMQFYGYTF. The CDR3 DNA reads TGCGCCAGCAGCTTGATGCAGTTCTATGGCTACACCTTC. Full variable domain (missing parts from reference TRBV5-1 and TRBJ1-2): KAGVTQTPRYLIKTRGQQVTLSCSPISGHRSVSWYQQTPGQGLQFLFEYFSETQRNKGNFPGRFSGRQFSNSRSEMNVSTLELGDSALYLCASSLMQFYGYTFGSGTRLTVV.

The rearrangement joins TRBV4-2 to TRBJ1-2, with 9 bases lining up with TRBD1. The V gene end was trimmed by 0 bases and the J gene end by 6 bases; junction bases not matched to a gene: 5. CDR1 and CDR2 (germline): LGHNA, YNFKEQ. The CDR3 runs 15 residues. CDR3: CASSQDPGQGNGYTF. The CDR3 bases are TGTGCCAGCAGCCAAGATCCGGGACAGGGTAATGGCTACACCTTC.

The CDR3 spells CASSPRVPNSGNTIYF. The CDR3 bases are TGTGCCAGCAGCCCCAGGGTCCCCAACTCTGGAAACACCATATATTTT. The chain has TRBV7-9 and TRBJ1-3, with D possibly TRBD1 on 5 matching bases. The V gene's germline CDR1 is SEHNR and CDR2 FQNEAQ (reference sequence). Trimming removed 5 bases at V and 0 bases at J, with 14 bases between. The CDR3 length is 16 residues.

The chain combines TRBV28 with TRBJ2-1, with 12 bases fitting TRBD2. Losses at the gene ends were 5 bases for V and 6 bases for J; bases not matched to a gene: 5. CDR1 and CDR2 (germline): MDHEN, SYDVKM. The length of the CDR3 is 15 residues. The CDR3 reads CASSQRTSGTNEQFF. As DNA, the CDR3 is TGTGCCAGCAGTCAAAGGACTAGCGGGACCAATGAGCAGTTCTTC.